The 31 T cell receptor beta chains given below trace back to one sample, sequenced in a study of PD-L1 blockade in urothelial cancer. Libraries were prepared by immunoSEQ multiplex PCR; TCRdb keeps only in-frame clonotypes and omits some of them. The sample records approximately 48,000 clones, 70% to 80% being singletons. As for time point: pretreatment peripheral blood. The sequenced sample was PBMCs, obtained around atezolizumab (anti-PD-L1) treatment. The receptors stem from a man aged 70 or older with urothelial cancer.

The CDR3 loop is CASSEWGVRANVLTF. The CDR3, as DNA: TGTGCCAGCAGTGAATGGGGGGTTAGGGCCAACGTCCTGACTTTC. The chain has TRBV6-1 and TRBJ2-6; possible D gene TRBD2, 6 bases. The V end was cut by 2 bases, the J end by 5 bases, with 10 bases between. Germline CDR1 and CDR2: MNHNS and SASEGT. CDR3 length: 15 residues.

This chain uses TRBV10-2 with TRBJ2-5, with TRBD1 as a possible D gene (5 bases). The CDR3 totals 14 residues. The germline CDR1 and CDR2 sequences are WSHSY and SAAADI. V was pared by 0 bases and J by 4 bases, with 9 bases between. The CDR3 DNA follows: TGCGCCAGCAGTGAGTCAGGGGCCCCAGAGACCCAGTACTTC. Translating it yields CASSESGAPETQYF.

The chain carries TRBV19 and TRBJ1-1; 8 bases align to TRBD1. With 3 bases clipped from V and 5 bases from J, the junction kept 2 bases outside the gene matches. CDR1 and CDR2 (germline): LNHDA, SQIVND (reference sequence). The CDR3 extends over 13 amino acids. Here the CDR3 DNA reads TGTGCCAGTAGTATTACAGGGGGGACTGAAGCTTTCTTT. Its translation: CASSITGGTEAFF.

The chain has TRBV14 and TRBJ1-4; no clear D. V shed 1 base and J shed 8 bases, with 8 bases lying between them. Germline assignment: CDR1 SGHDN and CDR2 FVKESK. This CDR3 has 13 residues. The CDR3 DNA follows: TGTGCCAGCAGCCAAGTTGGAGTCGAAAAACTGTTTTTT. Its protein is CASSQVGVEKLFF.

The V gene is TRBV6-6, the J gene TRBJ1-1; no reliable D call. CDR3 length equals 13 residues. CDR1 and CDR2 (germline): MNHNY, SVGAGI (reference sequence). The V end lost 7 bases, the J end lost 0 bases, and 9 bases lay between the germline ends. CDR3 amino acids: CASMAEMNTEAFF. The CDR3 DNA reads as TGTGCCAGCATGGCGGAAATGAACACTGAAGCTTTCTTT.

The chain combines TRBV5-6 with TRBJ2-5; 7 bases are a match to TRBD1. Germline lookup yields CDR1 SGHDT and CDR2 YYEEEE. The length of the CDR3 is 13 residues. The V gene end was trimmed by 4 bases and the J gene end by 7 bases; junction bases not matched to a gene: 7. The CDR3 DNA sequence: TGTGCCAGCAGCCCACAGGGGTTCGGGACCCAGTACTTC. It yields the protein CASSPQGFGTQYF.

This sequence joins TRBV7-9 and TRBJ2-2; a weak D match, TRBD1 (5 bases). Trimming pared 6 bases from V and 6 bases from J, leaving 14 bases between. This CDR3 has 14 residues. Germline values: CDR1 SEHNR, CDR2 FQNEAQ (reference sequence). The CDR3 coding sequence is TGTGCCAGCAGAGGGGTGGTGGGGTCCGGGGAGCTGTTTTTT. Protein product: CASRGVVGSGELFF.

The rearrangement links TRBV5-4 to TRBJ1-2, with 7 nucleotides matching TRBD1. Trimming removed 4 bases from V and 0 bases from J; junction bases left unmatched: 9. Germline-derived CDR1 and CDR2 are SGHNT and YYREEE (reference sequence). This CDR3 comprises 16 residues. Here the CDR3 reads CASSPLRQGANYGYTF. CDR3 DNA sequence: TGTGCCAGCAGCCCCTTGAGGCAGGGGGCTAACTATGGCTACACCTTC.

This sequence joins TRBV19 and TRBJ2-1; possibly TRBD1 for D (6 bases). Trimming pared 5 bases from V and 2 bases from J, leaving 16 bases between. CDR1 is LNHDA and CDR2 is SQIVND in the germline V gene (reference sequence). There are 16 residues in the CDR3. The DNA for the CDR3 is TGTGCCAGTAGTCGAGGGCAGGGGCAAGCCTACAATGAGCAGTTCTTC. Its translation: CASSRGQGQAYNEQFF.

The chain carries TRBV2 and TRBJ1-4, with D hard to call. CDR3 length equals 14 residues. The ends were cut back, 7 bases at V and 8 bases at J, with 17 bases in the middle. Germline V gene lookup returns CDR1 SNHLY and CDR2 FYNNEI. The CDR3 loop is CASTPTNVREKLFF. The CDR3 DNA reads TGTGCCAGCACCCCGACAAACGTCCGGGAAAAACTGTTTTTT.

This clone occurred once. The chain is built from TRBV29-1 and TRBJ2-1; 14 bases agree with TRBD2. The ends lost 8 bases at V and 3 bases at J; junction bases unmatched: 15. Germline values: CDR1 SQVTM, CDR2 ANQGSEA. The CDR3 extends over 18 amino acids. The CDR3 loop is CSRGTSGRPSRLYNEQFF. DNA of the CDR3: TGCAGCAGAGGGACTAGCGGGAGACCCTCGCGCCTCTACAATGAGCAGTTCTTC.

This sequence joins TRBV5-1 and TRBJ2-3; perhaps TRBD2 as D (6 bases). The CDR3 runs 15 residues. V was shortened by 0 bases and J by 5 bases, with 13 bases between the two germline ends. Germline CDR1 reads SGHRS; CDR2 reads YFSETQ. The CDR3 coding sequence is TGCGCCAGCAGCTTGGACGCGGGAAGGGGAGATACGCAGTATTTT. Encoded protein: CASSLDAGRGDTQYF.

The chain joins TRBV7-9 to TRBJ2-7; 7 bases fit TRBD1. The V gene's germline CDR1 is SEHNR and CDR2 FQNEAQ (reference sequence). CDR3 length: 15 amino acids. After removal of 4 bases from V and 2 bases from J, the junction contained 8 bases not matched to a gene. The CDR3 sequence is CASSSDREITYEQYF. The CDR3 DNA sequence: TGTGCCAGCAGCTCTGACAGGGAAATCACCTACGAGCAGTACTTC.

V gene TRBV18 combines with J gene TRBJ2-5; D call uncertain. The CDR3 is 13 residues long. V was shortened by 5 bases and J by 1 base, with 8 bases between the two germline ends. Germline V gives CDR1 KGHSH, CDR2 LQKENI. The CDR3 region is CASSMRPQETQYF. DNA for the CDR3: TGTGCCAGCTCAATGAGGCCCCAAGAGACCCAGTACTTC. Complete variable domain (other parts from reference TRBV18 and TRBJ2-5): NAGVMQNPRHLVRRRGQEARLRCSPMKGHSHVYWYRQLPEEGLKFMVYLQKENIIDESGMPKERFSAEFPKEGPSILRIQQVVRGDSAAYFCASSMRPQETQYFGPGTRLLVL.

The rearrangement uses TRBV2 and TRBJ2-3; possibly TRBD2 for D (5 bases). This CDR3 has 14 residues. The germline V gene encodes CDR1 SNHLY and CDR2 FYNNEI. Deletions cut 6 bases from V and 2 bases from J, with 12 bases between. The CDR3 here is CASRGAVITDTQYF. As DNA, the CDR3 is TGTGCCAGCAGGGGAGCGGTAATCACAGATACGCAGTATTTT.

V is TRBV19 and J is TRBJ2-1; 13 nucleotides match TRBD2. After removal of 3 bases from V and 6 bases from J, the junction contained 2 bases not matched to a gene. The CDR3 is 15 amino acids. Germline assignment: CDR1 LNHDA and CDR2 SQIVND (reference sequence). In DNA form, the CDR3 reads TGTGCCAGTAGTATCGGGACTAGCGGGACCAATGAGCAGTTCTTC. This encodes CASSIGTSGTNEQFF.

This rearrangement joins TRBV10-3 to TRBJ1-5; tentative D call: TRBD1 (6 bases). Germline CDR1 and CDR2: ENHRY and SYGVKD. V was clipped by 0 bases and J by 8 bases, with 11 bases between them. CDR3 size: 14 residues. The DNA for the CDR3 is TGTGCCATCAGTGAGTCGCAACAGGGCGAGCCCCAGCATTTT. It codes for CAISESQQGEPQHF.

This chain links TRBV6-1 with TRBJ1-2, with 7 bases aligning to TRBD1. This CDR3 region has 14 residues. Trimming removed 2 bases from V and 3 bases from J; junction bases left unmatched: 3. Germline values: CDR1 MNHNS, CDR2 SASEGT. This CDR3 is CASSELGGDYGYTF. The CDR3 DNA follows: TGTGCCAGCAGTGAACTAGGGGGCGACTATGGCTACACCTTC.

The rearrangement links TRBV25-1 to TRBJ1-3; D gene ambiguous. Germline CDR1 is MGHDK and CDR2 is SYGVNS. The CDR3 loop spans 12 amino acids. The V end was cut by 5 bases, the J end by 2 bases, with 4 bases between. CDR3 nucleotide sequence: TGTGCCAGCAGTATAACTGGAAACACCATATATTTT. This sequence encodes CASSITGNTIYF.

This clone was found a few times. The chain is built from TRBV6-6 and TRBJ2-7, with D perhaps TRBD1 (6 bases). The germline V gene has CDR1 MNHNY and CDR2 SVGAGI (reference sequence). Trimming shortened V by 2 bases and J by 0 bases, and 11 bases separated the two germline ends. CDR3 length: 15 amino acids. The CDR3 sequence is CASSYEDRISYEQYF. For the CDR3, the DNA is TGTGCCAGCAGTTACGAAGACAGGATCTCCTACGAGCAGTACTTC.

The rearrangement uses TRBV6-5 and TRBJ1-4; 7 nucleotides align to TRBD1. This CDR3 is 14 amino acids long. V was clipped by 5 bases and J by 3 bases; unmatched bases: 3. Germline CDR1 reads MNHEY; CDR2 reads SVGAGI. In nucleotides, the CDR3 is TGTGCCAGCAGTCGACAGGGTGCTAATGAAAAACTGTTTTTT. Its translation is CASSRQGANEKLFF.

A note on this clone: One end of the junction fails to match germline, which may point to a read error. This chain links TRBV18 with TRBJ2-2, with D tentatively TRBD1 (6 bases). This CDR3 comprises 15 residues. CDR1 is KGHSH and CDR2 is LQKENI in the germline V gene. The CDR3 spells CASSPAGAKTGELFF. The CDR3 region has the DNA TGTGCCAGCTCACCAGCAGGGGCGAAAACCGGGGAGCTGTTTTTT.

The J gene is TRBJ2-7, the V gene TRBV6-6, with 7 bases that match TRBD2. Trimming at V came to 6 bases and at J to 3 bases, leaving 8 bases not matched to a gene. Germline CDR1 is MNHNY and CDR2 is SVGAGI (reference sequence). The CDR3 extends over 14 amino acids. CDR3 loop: CASRPASGDYEQYF. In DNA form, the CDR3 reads TGTGCCAGCAGACCCGCTAGCGGAGACTACGAGCAGTACTTC.

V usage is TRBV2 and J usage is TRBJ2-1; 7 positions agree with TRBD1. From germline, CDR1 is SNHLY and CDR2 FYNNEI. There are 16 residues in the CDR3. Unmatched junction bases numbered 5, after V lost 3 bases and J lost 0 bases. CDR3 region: CASSDYGTASYNEQFF. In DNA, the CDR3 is TGTGCCAGCAGTGACTATGGGACAGCCTCCTACAATGAGCAGTTCTTC.

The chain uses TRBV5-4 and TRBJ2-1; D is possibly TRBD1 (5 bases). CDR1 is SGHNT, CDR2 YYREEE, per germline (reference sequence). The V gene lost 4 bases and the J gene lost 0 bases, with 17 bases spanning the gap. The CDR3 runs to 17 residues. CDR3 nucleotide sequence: TGTGCCAGCAGCGATCATAACAGGCGATTCTCCTACAATGAGCAGTTCTTC. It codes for CASSDHNRRFSYNEQFF.

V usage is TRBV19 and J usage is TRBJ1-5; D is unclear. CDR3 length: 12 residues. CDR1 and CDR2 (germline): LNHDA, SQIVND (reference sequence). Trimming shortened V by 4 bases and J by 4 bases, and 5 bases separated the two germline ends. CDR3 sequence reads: CASSRANQPQHF. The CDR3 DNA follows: TGTGCCAGTAGTAGAGCTAATCAGCCCCAGCATTTT.

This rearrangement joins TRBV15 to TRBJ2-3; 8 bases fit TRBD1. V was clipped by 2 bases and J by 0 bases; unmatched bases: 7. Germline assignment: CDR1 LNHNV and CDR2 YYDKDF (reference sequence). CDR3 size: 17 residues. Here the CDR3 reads CATSRRQGSPSTDTQYF. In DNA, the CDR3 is TGTGCCACCAGCAGAAGACAGGGGTCCCCTAGCACAGATACGCAGTATTTT.

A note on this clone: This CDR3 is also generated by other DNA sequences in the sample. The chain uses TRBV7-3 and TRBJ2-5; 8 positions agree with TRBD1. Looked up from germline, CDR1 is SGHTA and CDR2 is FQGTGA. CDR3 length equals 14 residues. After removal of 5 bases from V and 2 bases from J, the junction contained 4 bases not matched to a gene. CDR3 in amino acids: CASSLGTGQETQYF. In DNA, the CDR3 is TGTGCCAGCAGCCTTGGGACAGGTCAAGAGACCCAGTACTTC.

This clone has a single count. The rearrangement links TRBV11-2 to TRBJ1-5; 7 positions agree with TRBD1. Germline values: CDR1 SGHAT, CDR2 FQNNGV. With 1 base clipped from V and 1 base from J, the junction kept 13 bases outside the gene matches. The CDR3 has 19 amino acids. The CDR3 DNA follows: TGTGCCAGCAGCTTAGGACCGGGACAGAAACTTTTAAGCAATCAGCCCCAGCATTTT. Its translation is CASSLGPGQKLLSNQPQHF.

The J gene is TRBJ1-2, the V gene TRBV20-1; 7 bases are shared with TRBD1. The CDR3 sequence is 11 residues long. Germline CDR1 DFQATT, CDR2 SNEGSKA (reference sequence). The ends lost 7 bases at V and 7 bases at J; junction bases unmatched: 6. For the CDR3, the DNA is TGCAGTGGCCTGACAGGGCGTGGCTACACCTTC. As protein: CSGLTGRGYTF.

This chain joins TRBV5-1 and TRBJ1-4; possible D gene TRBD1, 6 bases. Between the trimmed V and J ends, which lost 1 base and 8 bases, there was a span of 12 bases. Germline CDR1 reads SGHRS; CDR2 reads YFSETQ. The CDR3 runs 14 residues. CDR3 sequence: CASSLTTGQEKLFF. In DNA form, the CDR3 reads TGCGCCAGCAGCTTGACAACGGGACAAGAAAAACTGTTTTTT.